This note documents a single TCR beta chain sequence. This clone's antigen is unknown. No clone much larger than this one lies a single base away; base qualities are absent. These data belong to a study of cytomegalovirus exposure and HLA in healthy donors (dated by TCRdb to 2016 to 2017). With respect to the entire study: According to a later analysis, one platform produced both the roughly 120 validation repertoires and the 670 or so repertoires of the first cohort. The study aimed to test whether cataloging public T cell receptors could reveal signatures of past pathogen exposure. In addition to the first cohort of 666 subjects, a separate validation cohort of some 120 different subjects was used. To predict cytomegalovirus infection status, the study brought together high-throughput TCR immunosequencing, statistical association of individual TCRs with disease status, and machine learning.

Trimming costs V 5 bases and J 5 bases, and their ends lie 13 bases apart. The germline V gene (reference sequence) gives CDR1 as SEHNR and CDR2 as FQNEAQ. From its cysteine to its phenylalanine, the CDR3 spans 14 amino acids. Of the read, only the CDR3 DNA is kept; its 42 bases are in frame from base 1. The donors belonged to the validation cohort of over a hundred subjects, which was separate from the approximately 700-subject first cohort. Broad study findings and their caveats: The authors suggested that the approach could potentially be extended to other disease states and immunological phenotypes. Of the cluster scores, 85% to 95% were above 0 in a later analysis, which found that TCRs clustered in the first cohort also tended to co-occur in the 120 validation repertoires. The classifier was reported to diagnose cytomegalovirus status with high specificity and sensitivity in both the original cohort and the validation cohort. A few of the identified cytomegalovirus-associated TCR beta chains were confirmed in vitro to be specific for cytomegalovirus antigens. A later analysis had no HLA typing for the validation cohort, so co-occurrence there was scored across all 130 or so repertoires. Across donors, most TCR sequences were observed very rarely, whereas some public TCRs were present in many individuals. A total of some 180 TCR beta chains were listed by the study as associated with cytomegalovirus.

The method behind the library was the immunoSEQ multiplex PCR assay. The original methods were these. A statistical classification framework was built for diagnosing cytomegalovirus status from the catalog of TCR beta chain sequences. TCRdb carries this immuneACCESS record with in-frame sequences only. Its versions omit some clonotypes, under half of them owing to an unresolved V gene in the studies checked, with the rest unexplained. V, J and clone size are those of that table, while D and trimming were read from the DNA. In all, the sample holds approximately 270,000 clones, and around 89% of those were seen once. 0.35% to 0.45% of the sample is taken by the ten largest.

The receptor comes from a woman between 18 and 30 years old in good health and CMV-seronegative. Input material: PBMCs. The sequence is built from TRBV7-9 and TRBJ2-1; TRBD1 is a possible D gene, resting on 6 matching bases. The CDR3: CASSLVGQHNEQFF. The nucleotides read TGTGCCAGCAGCCTCGTGGGACAACACAATGAGCAGTTCTTC.